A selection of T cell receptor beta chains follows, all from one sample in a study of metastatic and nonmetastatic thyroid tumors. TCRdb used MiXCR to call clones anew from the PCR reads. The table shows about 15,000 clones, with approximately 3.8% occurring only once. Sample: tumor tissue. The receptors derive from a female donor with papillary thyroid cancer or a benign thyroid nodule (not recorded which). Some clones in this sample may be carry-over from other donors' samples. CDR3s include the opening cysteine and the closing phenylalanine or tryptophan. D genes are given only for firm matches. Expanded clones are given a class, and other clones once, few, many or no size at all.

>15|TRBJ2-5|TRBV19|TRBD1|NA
TGTGCCAGTAGTAAACCGGGACAGGGTGGCGAGACCCAGTACTTC
CASSKPGQGGETQYF
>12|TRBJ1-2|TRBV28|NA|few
TGTGCCAGCAGTGAGGGGACCTATGGCTACACCTTC
CASSEGTYGYTF
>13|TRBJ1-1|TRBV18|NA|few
TGTGCCAGCTCGCCCCAAATGAACACTGAAGGTTTCTTT
CASSPQMNTEGFF
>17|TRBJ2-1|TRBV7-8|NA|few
TGTGCCAGCAGCTTGGTTTCGGGAGCCCTATTCTACAATGAGCAGTTCTTC
CASSLVSGALFYNEQFF
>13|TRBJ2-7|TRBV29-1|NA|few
TGCAGCGTTGAAGATCATCGCTCCTACGAGCAGTACTTC
CSVEDHRSYEQYF
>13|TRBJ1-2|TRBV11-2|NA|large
TGTGCCAGCAGCTTAGGCGCTGGGGATGGCTACACCTTC
CASSLGAGDGYTF
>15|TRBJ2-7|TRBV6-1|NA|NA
TGTGCCAGCAGTGAAGTCCCCGGGGGCCACTACGAGCAGTACTTC
CASSEVPGGHYEQYF
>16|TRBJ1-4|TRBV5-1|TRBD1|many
TGCACCAGCAGCTTGGGTCCACAGGGGGCCTATGAAAAACTGTTTTTT
CTSSLGPQGAYEKLFF
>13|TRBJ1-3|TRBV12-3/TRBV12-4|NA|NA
TGTGCCAGCAGTTTTGACAAACGAAACACCATATATTTT
CASSFDKRNTIYF
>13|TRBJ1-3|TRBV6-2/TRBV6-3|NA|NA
TGTGCCAGCACAGTGGCAAAAGGAAACACCATATATTTT
CASTVAKGNTIYF
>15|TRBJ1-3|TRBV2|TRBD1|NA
TGTGCCAGCAGGGGGACAGGGGGTACTGGAAACACCATATATTTT
CASRGTGGTGNTIYF
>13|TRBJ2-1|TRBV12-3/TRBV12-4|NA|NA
TGTGCCAGCAGTTTTGGGGGAAACAATGAGCAGTTCTTC
CASSFGGNNEQFF
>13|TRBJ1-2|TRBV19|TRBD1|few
TGTGCCAGTAGGGACAGGGGGCCAAATGGCTACACCTTC
CASRDRGPNGYTF
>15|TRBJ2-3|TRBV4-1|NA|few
TGCGCCAGCAGCCACCAATTTAGCGGTACAGATACGCAGTATTTT
CASSHQFSGTDTQYF
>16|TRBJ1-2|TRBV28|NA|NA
TGTGCCAGCAGCGACGGAACAGGAGTAACTAACTATGGCTACACCTTC
CASSDGTGVTNYGYTF
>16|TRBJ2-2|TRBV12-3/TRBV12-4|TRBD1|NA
TGTGCCAGCAGTCCCACAGGGGCCCCGGGCACCGGGGAGCTGTTTTTT
CASSPTGAPGTGELFF
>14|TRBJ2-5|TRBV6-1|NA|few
TGTGCCAGCAGTACAGACAGTTATCAAGAGACCCAGTACTTC
CASSTDSYQETQYF
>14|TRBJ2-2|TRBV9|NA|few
TGTGCCAGCAGCGTAGAGTACCGCCTCGGGGAGCTGTTTTTT
CASSVEYRLGELFF
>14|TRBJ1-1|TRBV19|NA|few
TGTGCCAGTAGTATCGTAGACGGGAACACTGAAGCTTTCTTT
CASSIVDGNTEAFF
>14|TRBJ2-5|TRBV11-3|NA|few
TGTGCCAGCAGCCGGAGGGGAACCCAAGAGACCCAGTACTTC
CASSRRGTQETQYF
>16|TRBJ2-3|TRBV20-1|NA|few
TGCAGTGCTAGTTCCCCGCCGGGACGATCACTGGATACGCAGTATTTT
CSASSPPGRSLDTQYF
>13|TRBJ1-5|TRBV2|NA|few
TGTGCCAGCAAAGGGGACAGCAATCAGCCCCAGCATTTT
CASKGDSNQPQHF
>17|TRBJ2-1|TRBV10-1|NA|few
TGCGCCAGCAGTGAGTCGGTCGTCGGCAGGACCCACAATGAGCAGTTCTTC
CASSESVVGRTHNEQFF
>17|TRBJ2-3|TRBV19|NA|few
TGTGCCAGTAGTATTTTTAGTCCGGACAACCCCCATCTGGCGCAGTATTTT
CASSIFSPDNPHLAQYF
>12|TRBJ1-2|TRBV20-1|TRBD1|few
TGCAGTGCTGTCAACAGGGGGAGTGGCTACACCTTC
CSAVNRGSGYTF
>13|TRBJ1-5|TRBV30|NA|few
TGTGCCTGGAACGGGCAGGCAGGAGGGCCCCAGCATTTT
CAWNGQAGGPQHF
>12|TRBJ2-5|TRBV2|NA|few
TGTGCCAGCAAGGAGGGGGGGGAGACCCAGTACTTC
CASKEGGETQYF